A selection of T cell receptor beta chains follows, all from one sample in a study of Ad26.COV2.S vaccination and SARS-CoV-2 variants. Clones were sequenced by immunoSEQ multiplex PCR, and TCRdb holds only the in-frame ones, with some missing. This sample has approximately 410,000 clones, with 70% to 90% found just once. The source material was peripheral blood, sampled in a trial of Ad26.COV2.S vaccine versus placebo. These receptors were taken from a person aged 18 to 59 who received the Ad26.COV2.S COVID-19 vaccine or a placebo. Both conserved end residues are part of each CDR3. The D gene is left open where the match is weak. Clone size is stated in some rows and not others, as once, few, many or a class when expanded.

>TRBJ1-1|15|TRBV15|NA|NA
TGTGCCACCAGCAATCAAAGGACATTGAACACTGAAGCTTTCTTT
CATSNQRTLNTEAFF
>TRBJ2-7|15|TRBV6-2/TRBV6-3|TRBD1|NA
TGTGCCAGCAGTTATTCCGGGACAGGGTCGCACGAGCAGTACTTC
CASSYSGTGSHEQYF
>TRBJ2-5|17|TRBV7-7|TRBD2|NA
TGTGCTAGCAGCCCCTCCCGGACTAGCGGGTCGGGGGGGACCCAGTACTTC
CASSPSRTSGSGGTQYF
>TRBJ2-2|14|TRBV7-2|NA|NA
TGTGCCAGCAGCCGCACAGGGTCCACCGGGGAGCTGTTTTTT
CASSRTGSTGELFF
>TRBJ2-7|17|TRBV28|TRBD2|NA
TGTGCCAGCAGTTCCACAATCGGACTAGCGGGGGCCTACGAGCAGTACTTC
CASSSTIGLAGAYEQYF
>TRBJ2-7|12|TRBV7-9|NA|NA
TGTGCCAGCAGCCAGATTGCCTACGAGCAGTACTTC
CASSQIAYEQYF
>TRBJ1-3|15|TRBV9|TRBD1|once
TGTGCCAGCAGCGTAGAGGGGACAGGGAGAAACACCATATATTTT
CASSVEGTGRNTIYF
>TRBJ2-3|15|TRBV6-4|TRBD2|NA
TGTGCCAGCAGTGAGCGGGGGGAGTCTTCTGATACGCAGTATTTT
CASSERGESSDTQYF
>TRBJ1-5|14|TRBV6-5|TRBD1|NA
TGTGCCAGCAGTTCAGGGGGCGGTCGACAGCCCCAGCATTTT
CASSSGGGRQPQHF
>TRBJ1-3|15|TRBV19|NA|NA
TGTGCCAGTAGTTCCTCAGGGGAGGCTGGAAACACCATATATTTT
CASSSSGEAGNTIYF
>TRBJ1-1|17|TRBV6-6|NA|NA
TGTGCCAGCAGTCGAAGACCCCCGGGACACAAAAACACTGAAGCTTTCTTT
CASSRRPPGHKNTEAFF
>TRBJ2-5|14|TRBV5-1|NA|once
TGCGCCAGCAGCTTGGCCAGGAACGAGGAGACCCAGTACTTC
CASSLARNEETQYF
>TRBJ1-5|16|TRBV4-3|NA|NA
TGCGCCAGCAGCCAAGAGTGGAGTGTTAGCAATCAGCCCCAGCATTTT
CASSQEWSVSNQPQHF
>TRBJ1-1|16|TRBV7-8|NA|NA
TGTGCCAGCAGCTTAGGTCCGCCGGGGGCGACCACTGAAGCTTTCTTT
CASSLGPPGATTEAFF
>TRBJ2-1|16|TRBV2|NA|once
TGTGCCAGCAGCCCCCTCAAGGGGGGTCTAGGTGGTGAGCAGTTCTTC
CASSPLKGGLGGEQFF
>TRBJ2-3|12|TRBV27|NA|NA
TGTGCCAGCAGTTCCGAAACAGATACGCAGTATTTT
CASSSETDTQYF
>TRBJ2-7|12|TRBV30|NA|NA
TGTGCCTGGGGGGACGGATACTACGAGCAGTACTTC
CAWGDGYYEQYF
>TRBJ1-1|16|TRBV29-1|NA|NA
TGCAGCGTTGAAATTTCCCATCGAGTCCAGAACACTGAAGCTTTCTTT
CSVEISHRVQNTEAFF
>TRBJ1-3|14|TRBV18|NA|NA
TGTGCCAGCTCACCTGGGGACTCTGGAAACACCATATATTTT
CASSPGDSGNTIYF
>TRBJ2-7|16|TRBV7-2|NA|NA
TGTGCCAGCAGCCCAGCCGGGGGTTGGAGCTCCTACGAGCAGTACTTC
CASSPAGGWSSYEQYF
>TRBJ1-6|14|TRBV30|TRBD1|NA
TGTGCCTGGAGTGTGGCCAGGGGGAATTCACCCCTCCACTTT
CAWSVARGNSPLHF
>TRBJ2-5|15|TRBV11-3|TRBD2|NA
TGTGCCAGCAGCTTAGCGCGGGGGGCGCGGGAGACCCAGTACTTC
CASSLARGARETQYF
>TRBJ1-2|16|TRBV27|NA|NA
TGTGCCAGCAGTTTATCGAGTAAGCCCACAGGCTATGGCTACACCTTC
CASSLSSKPTGYGYTF
>TRBJ2-7|13|TRBV6-2/TRBV6-3|NA|NA
TGTGCCAGCAGCGACAGCTTCTCCTACGAGCAGTACTTC
CASSDSFSYEQYF
>TRBJ2-6|15|TRBV19|NA|NA
TGTGCCAGTAGTTCGAGAAGCTCTGGGGCCAACGTCCTGACTTTC
CASSSRSSGANVLTF
>TRBJ1-4|14|TRBV5-1|NA|few
TGCGCCAGCAGCCAACAGGGTTCTAATGAAAAACTGTTTTTT
CASSQQGSNEKLFF
>TRBJ2-7|14|TRBV12-5|NA|NA
TGTGCTAGTGGTTTGCCATCCCTCAGGGACGAGCAGTACTTC
CASGLPSLRDEQYF
>TRBJ2-7|15|TRBV5-6|NA|NA
TGTGCCAGCAGCTTTGAGAGGGGGACCTCCTACGAGCAGTACTTC
CASSFERGTSYEQYF
>TRBJ2-2|17|TRBV5-1|TRBD2|NA
TGCGCCAGCAGCTTGCTGGGACTAGCGGAAAACACCGGGGAGCTGTTTTTT
CASSLLGLAENTGELFF
>TRBJ2-7|18|TRBV10-3|NA|NA
TGTGCCATCAGTGAGTCTGGTCAAAGACCGGGACTCTTCTACGAGCAGTACTTC
CAISESGQRPGLFYEQYF
>TRBJ2-3|15|TRBV6-2/TRBV6-3|NA|once
TGTGCCAGCAGTTACTGGGCGACTAGCACAGATACGCAGTATTTT
CASSYWATSTDTQYF
>TRBJ2-1|13|TRBV6-5|NA|NA
TGTGCCAGCAGCTCGGGGTCCTACAATGAGCAGTTCTTC
CASSSGSYNEQFF
>TRBJ2-2|13|TRBV6-2/TRBV6-3|NA|many
TGTGCCAGCAGTTACAGGGACACCGGGGAGCTGTTTTTT
CASSYRDTGELFF
>TRBJ2-1|16|TRBV7-2|TRBD2|NA
TGTGCCAGCAGCATAAATAGCGGGCCTCTTTACAATGAGCAGTTCTTC
CASSINSGPLYNEQFF
>TRBJ1-2|17|TRBV5-5|TRBD1|NA
TGTGCCAGCAGCTTGAGTACAGGGGGGTCCCTTAACTATGGCTACACCTTC
CASSLSTGGSLNYGYTF
>TRBJ1-2|12|TRBV5-6|TRBD1|NA
TGTGCCAGCAGTCAGGGACAGAGAGGCTACACCTTC
CASSQGQRGYTF
>TRBJ1-6|16|TRBV10-2|NA|few
TGCGCCAGCAGTGAGTCTTTTATGAGACACCTTTCACCCCTCCACTTT
CASSESFMRHLSPLHF
>TRBJ2-4|16|TRBV30|NA|once
TGTGCCTGGAGTGGAGAGGGTAGGGGACCGAAAAACATTCAGTACTTC
CAWSGEGRGPKNIQYF
>TRBJ2-3|18|TRBV5-1|NA|NA
TGCGCCAGCAGCTTAGTGCCGGTCAGGGGACGCAGCACAGATACGCAGTATTTT
CASSLVPVRGRSTDTQYF
>TRBJ2-2|15|TRBV28|NA|NA
TGTGCCAGCAACTCGGAAGGGATTAACACCGGGGAGCTGTTTTTT
CASNSEGINTGELFF